This T cell receptor beta chain derives from a study of CXCR3-negative and CXCR3-positive naive CD8 T cells. Study observations and caveats: It was found that naive subsets had comparable surface CD5, and TCR strength was inferred from TRB CDR3 properties. A higher hydrophobicity marked the TRB CDR3s of CXCR3-positive naive cells versus CXCR3-negative naive cells.

Note on this clonotype: Its antigen remains unknown.

The TRB libraries of cDNA were built by UMI-labeled 5' RACE. After re-calling the 5' RACE reads, TCRdb lists one entry per CDR3 protein, DNA absent. The ten most abundant clones cover 0.41% of a sample with 130,000 or so distinct CDR3 sequences. Germline values: CDR1 SGHTA, CDR2 FQGNSA. The CDR3 has 14 residues. The chain joins TRBV7-2 to TRBJ1-4; absent DNA, TCRdb's TRBD1 call cannot be checked. This receptor was taken from a human donor in good health. Some clones in this sample may be carry-over from other donors' samples. The sequenced sample was naive CXCR3+ CD8+ T cells from blood. Subset reported: CD45RO-CCR7+CD27+CD95- naive CD8+ T cells expressing CXCR3 (TNR3+). The chain's CDR3 is CASSLQGDGEKLFF.